What follows are 14 T cell receptor beta chains derived from one specimen sequenced in a study of cytomegalovirus exposure and HLA in healthy donors (dated by TCRdb to about 2017). The library was generated by the immunoSEQ multiplex PCR assay. The multiplex PCR relied on a mix of 60 forward primers for TCR Vbeta segments and 13 reverse primers for TCR Jbeta segments. The source is immuneACCESS, and TCRdb retained only in-frame sequences with V and J called. Part of the clones is not carried over; for the studies checked, unresolved V genes explain less than half of this, and the remainder is unexplained. The sample has 90,000 to 120,000 clones on record, approximately 84% of them singletons. The biggest ten clones account for about 2.3% of the sample. The sequenced sample consisted of PBMCs. Every receptor here comes from a man aged 30 to 39 in good health and CMV-seronegative.

The chain has TRBV28 and TRBJ2-7; tentative D call: TRBD2 (5 bases). There are 12 residues in the CDR3. Germline V gene sequence: CDR1 MDHEN, CDR2 SYDVKM. Trimming removed 6 bases from V and 4 bases from J, with 10 bases in between. The CDR3 DNA reads TGTGCCAGCAGGTCCCCGGGGTACGAGCAGTACTTC. Residues: CASRSPGYEQYF.

The chain combines TRBV11-2 with TRBJ1-1; the D gene is possibly TRBD1 (6 bases). The CDR3 consists of 20 residues. V was pared by 0 bases and J by 10 bases, with 33 bases between. Germline V gene sequence: CDR1 SGHAT, CDR2 FQNNGV. For the CDR3, the DNA is TGTGCCAGCAGCTTAGAACCTCCTCTCCCAGGACAGCAGGTGGTTCTGGGAGCTTTCTTT. It encodes CASSLEPPLPGQQVVLGAFF. The whole variable domain, filled in from reference TRBV11-2 and TRBJ1-1, reads EAGVAQSPRYKIIEKRQSVAFWCNPISGHATLYWYQQILGQGPKLLIQFQNNGVVDDSQLPKDRFSAERLKGVDSTLKIQPAKLEDSAVYLCASSLEPPLPGQQVVLGAFFGQGTRLTVV.

This chain uses TRBV28 with TRBJ2-7, with 10 positions matching TRBD2. The V gene end was trimmed by 6 bases and the J gene end by 0 bases; junction bases not matched to a gene: 8. The CDR3 covers 16 residues. CDR1 MDHEN and CDR2 SYDVKM come from the germline V gene. This CDR3 reads CASRPSTSGLSYEQYF. The CDR3 region has the DNA TGTGCCAGCAGGCCCTCGACTAGCGGGCTCTCCTACGAGCAGTACTTC. Full variable domain (outside the CDR3, taken from reference TRBV28 and TRBJ2-7): DVKVTQSSRYLVKRTGEKVFLECVQDMDHENMFWYRQDPGLGLRLIYFSYDVKMKEKGDIPEGYSVSREKKERFSLILESASTNQTSMYLCASRPSTSGLSYEQYFGPGTRLTVT.

This chain uses TRBV11-2 with TRBJ2-5; weak D call: TRBD2 (6 bases). CDR3 size: 16 residues. V lost 7 bases to trimming and J lost 5 bases, with 23 bases between them. Germline lookup yields CDR1 SGHAT and CDR2 FQNNGV. The CDR3 DNA is TGTGCCAGCACCCCCGGGAGAGTAGCGGTCCGGGAGACCCAGTACTTC. Encoded protein: CASTPGRVAVRETQYF.

The chain is built from TRBV5-1 and TRBJ2-3; 12 bases agree with TRBD2. V shed 0 bases and J 6 bases; nucleotides not matched to a gene: 8. CDR3 length: 17 residues. Germline CDR1 SGHRS, CDR2 YFSETQ. This chain's CDR3 is CASSLGLAGGPRDTQYF. DNA of the CDR3: TGCGCCAGCAGCTTGGGTCTAGCGGGGGGGCCTCGGGATACGCAGTATTTT.

The rearrangement uses TRBV7-9 and TRBJ2-7, with TRBD2 as a possible D gene (6 bases). Germline loops: CDR1 SEHNR, CDR2 FQNEAQ (reference sequence). CDR3 size: 11 residues. V was clipped by 4 bases and J by 6 bases, with 7 bases between them. This CDR3 reads CASSYGSEQYF. The CDR3 DNA sequence: TGTGCCAGCAGCTACGGGAGCGAGCAGTACTTC.

The chain recombines TRBV11-2 with TRBJ2-7; D ambiguous. The CDR3 length is 15 residues. The ends were cut back, 5 bases at V and 2 bases at J, with 16 bases in the middle. CDR1 and CDR2 from the germline V gene are SGHAT and FQNNGV. The CDR3 region is CASSAPQSGPYEQYF. The CDR3, as DNA: TGTGCCAGCAGCGCACCTCAGTCAGGTCCCTACGAGCAGTACTTC.

The chain is built from TRBV19 and TRBJ1-4, with 7 bases lining up with TRBD1. Germline V gives CDR1 LNHDA, CDR2 SQIVND (reference sequence). This CDR3 has 14 amino acids. The V and J ends lost 7 bases and 5 bases, in that order; junction bases with no gene match: 7. The CDR3 DNA reads TGTGCCAGTACCAAGACAGGGCGGAATGAAAAACTGTTTTTT. This sequence encodes CASTKTGRNEKLFF.

This chain connects TRBV9 to TRBJ2-1; 10 nucleotides align to TRBD2. The CDR3 consists of 16 residues. Germline V gene data show CDR1 as SGDLS and CDR2 as YYNGEE. The ends lost 4 bases at V and 8 bases at J; junction bases unmatched: 12. Here the CDR3 DNA reads TGTGCCAGCAGCTCGAGGGTAGCGGGAGGAGGAGATGAGCAGTTCTTC. It codes for CASSSRVAGGGDEQFF.

This clone has a handful of counts. The chain is built from TRBV25-1 and TRBJ2-7; 7 nucleotides align to TRBD2. This CDR3 has 15 amino acids. The germline gives CDR1 MGHDK, CDR2 SYGVNS. Trimming took 8 bases from V and 3 from J; bases not matched to a gene: 13. The CDR3 sequence: CASGVSGLPDYEQYF. For the CDR3, the DNA is TGTGCCAGCGGGGTCTCGGGACTACCAGACTACGAGCAGTACTTC.

This clone was found a few times. The chain combines TRBV14 with TRBJ1-1; the match to TRBD1 covers 7 bases. Germline V gene sequence: CDR1 SGHDN, CDR2 FVKESK. With 4 bases clipped from V and 4 bases from J, the junction kept 6 bases outside the gene matches. This CDR3 comprises 14 residues. The CDR3 DNA is TGTGCCAGCAGCCGCGACAGGGTTCGCACTGAAGCTTTCTTT. Translating gives CASSRDRVRTEAFF.

The gene calls are TRBV5-1 and TRBJ2-2; D is undetermined. Trimming left V 2 bases short and J 4 bases short, with 15 bases between. CDR3 length: 16 amino acids. CDR1 is SGHRS, CDR2 YFSETQ, per germline. CDR3 sequence: CASSFTPGSTTGELFF. The CDR3 nucleotides read TGCGCCAGCAGCTTTACCCCAGGTTCCACCACCGGGGAGCTGTTTTTT. Variable domain in full (rest from reference TRBV5-1 and TRBJ2-2): KAGVTQTPRYLIKTRGQQVTLSCSPISGHRSVSWYQQTPGQGLQFLFEYFSETQRNKGNFPGRFSGRQFSNSRSEMNVSTLELGDSALYLCASSFTPGSTTGELFFGEGSRLTVL.

The rearrangement joins TRBV7-3 to TRBJ2-2; the D gene is possibly TRBD1 (6 bases). Trimming pared 5 bases from V and 1 base from J, leaving 8 bases between. This CDR3 has 14 residues. Germline V lookup: CDR1 SGHTA, CDR2 FQGTGA. CDR3 sequence reads: CASSPTGNTGELFF. Written as DNA, the CDR3 is TGTGCCAGCAGCCCGACAGGGAACACCGGGGAGCTGTTTTTT.

This chain joins TRBV5-6 and TRBJ2-7; TRBD2 aligns across 8 bases. J lost 4 bases, V lost 2 bases, and 11 bases had no gene match. The CDR3 is 16 residues long. Germline CDR1 reads SGHDT; CDR2 reads YYEEEE. The DNA of the CDR3 is TGTGCCAGCAGCTTAAGGTCGGGGGGGCGATCTTACGAGCAGTACTTC. Translated: CASSLRSGGRSYEQYF.